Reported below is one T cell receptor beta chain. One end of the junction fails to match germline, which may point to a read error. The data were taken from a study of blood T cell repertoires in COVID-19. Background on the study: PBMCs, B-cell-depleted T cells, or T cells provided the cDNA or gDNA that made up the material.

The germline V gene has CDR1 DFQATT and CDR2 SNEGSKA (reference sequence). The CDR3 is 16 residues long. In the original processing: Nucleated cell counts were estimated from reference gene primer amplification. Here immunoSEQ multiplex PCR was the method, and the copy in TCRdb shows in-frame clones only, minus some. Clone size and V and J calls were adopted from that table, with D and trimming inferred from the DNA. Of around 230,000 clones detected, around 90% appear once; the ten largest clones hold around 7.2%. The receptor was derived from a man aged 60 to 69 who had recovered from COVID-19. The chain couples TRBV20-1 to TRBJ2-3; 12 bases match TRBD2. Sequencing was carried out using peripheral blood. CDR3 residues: CSTSKTSGGSTDTQYF. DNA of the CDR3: TGCAGTACTAGTAAGACTAGCGGGGGAAGCACAGATACGCAGTATTTT.